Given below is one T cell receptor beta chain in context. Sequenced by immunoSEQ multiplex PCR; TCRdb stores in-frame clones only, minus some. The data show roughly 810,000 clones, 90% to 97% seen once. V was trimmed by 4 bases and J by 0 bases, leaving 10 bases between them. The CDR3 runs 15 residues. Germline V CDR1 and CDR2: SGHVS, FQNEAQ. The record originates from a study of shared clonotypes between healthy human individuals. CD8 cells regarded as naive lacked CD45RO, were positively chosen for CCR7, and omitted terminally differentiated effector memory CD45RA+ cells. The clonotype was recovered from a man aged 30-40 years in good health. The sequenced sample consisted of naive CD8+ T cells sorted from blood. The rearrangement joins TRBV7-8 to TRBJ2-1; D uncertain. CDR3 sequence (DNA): TGTGCCAGCAGCTCCTACATAAGCTCCTACAATGAGCAGTTCTTC. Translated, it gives CASSSYISSYNEQFF. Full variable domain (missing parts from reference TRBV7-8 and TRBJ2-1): GAGVSQSPRYKVAKRGQDVALRCDPISGHVSLFWYQQALGQGPEFLTYFQNEAQLDKSGLPSDRFFAERPEGSVSTLKIQRTQQEDSAVYLCASSSYISSYNEQFFGPGTRLTVL.